The 19 T cell receptor beta chains given below trace back to one sample, sequenced in a study of identical twins. MiXCR, applied by TCRdb to the 5' RACE reads, yields one record per CDR3 protein. The sample shows 200,000 or so distinct CDR3 sequences, 15% of them seen only once. The sample was also linked to a second study, of T cells expressing NK-cell markers.

The sequenced sample was CD8+ T cells sorted from blood. The receptor set was obtained from a woman younger than 35 in good health.

In its sample, this clonotype was seen a few times. The chain carries TRBV12-3 or TRBV12-4 and TRBJ2-2; D not certain. This CDR3 spans 14 amino acids. Trimming removed 4 bases at V and 2 bases at J, with 8 bases between. The CDR3, as DNA: TGTGCCAGCAGTTCCGGGTCTAACACCGGGGAGCTGTTTTTT. Translated: CASSSGSNTGELFF.

This clonotype occurred many times. V is TRBV5-6 and J is TRBJ2-2; D is unclear. Trimming took off 0 bases at V and 5 bases at J, with 5 bases between the two ends. This CDR3 has 13 amino acids. Germline CDR1 reads SGHDT; CDR2 reads YYEEEE. The CDR3 DNA reads TGTGCCAGCAGCTTGGTCGGGACCGGGGAGCTGTTTTTT. Its translation: CASSLVGTGELFF.

The J gene is TRBJ2-3, the V gene TRBV5-8; 8 bases map to TRBD2. CDR1 is SGHTS and CDR2 is YDEGEE in the germline V gene. The length of the CDR3 is 15 residues. The V and J ends lost 7 bases and 0 bases, in that order; junction bases with no gene match: 7. As DNA, the CDR3 is TGTGCCAGCGGATTAGCGGGAAGCAGCACAGATACGCAGTATTTT. It is translated as CASGLAGSSTDTQYF.

This clonotype has only one observation. CDR3 sequence: CSVEGREDEQYF. CDR3 DNA sequence: TGCAGCGTTGAAGGCAGGGAGGACGAGCAGTACTTC. This sequence joins TRBV29-1 and TRBJ2-7; tentative D call: TRBD2 (6 bases). V shed 1 base and J shed 5 bases, with 9 bases lying between them. The CDR3 consists of 12 residues. Germline loops: CDR1 SQVTM, CDR2 ANQGSEA.

The CDR3 DNA reads TGTGCCAGCAGCCCCCAGCGGGGGGGAGGCACCGGGGAGCTGTTTTTT. It encodes CASSPQRGGGTGELFF. This chain joins TRBV7-9 and TRBJ2-2; 10 nucleotides agree with TRBD2. With 5 bases clipped from V and 4 bases from J, the junction kept 7 bases outside the gene matches. The germline V gene encodes CDR1 SEHNR and CDR2 FQNEAQ (reference sequence). This CDR3 spans 16 amino acids.

This clonotype was seen ten or more times. The chain is built from TRBV11-2 and TRBJ2-1, with a possible D match to TRBD2 (6 bases). V was pared by 3 bases and J by 6 bases, with 15 bases between. Germline V CDR1 and CDR2: SGHAT, FQNNGV. The CDR3 loop spans 15 amino acids. The CDR3 coding sequence is TGTGCCAGCAGCTTCCGGCTAGCGCTGGGCAATGAGCAGTTCTTC. It codes for CASSFRLALGNEQFF.

This clonotype was counted only a few times. The rearrangement uses TRBV12-3 or TRBV12-4 and TRBJ2-7; the match to TRBD1 covers 11 bases. The CDR3 is made up of 15 amino acids. Losses at the gene ends were 5 bases for V and 6 bases for J; bases not matched to a gene: 9. The CDR3 nucleotides read TGTGCCAGCAGTGTGGACAGGGGGCTCTTGGGCGAGCAGTACTTC. Encoded protein: CASSVDRGLLGEQYF.

This clonotype was seen a few times. CDR3 sequence reads: CSASGGQQETQYF. CDR3 coding DNA: TGCAGCGCTAGCGGGGGCCAACAAGAGACCCAGTACTTC. The chain links TRBV29-1 to TRBJ2-5; 10 bases fit TRBD2. After removal of 7 bases from V and 2 bases from J, the junction contained 4 bases not matched to a gene. Germline CDR1 reads SQVTM; CDR2 reads ANQGSEA. The CDR3 has 13 residues.

This clonotype has a handful of counts. The rearrangement links TRBV12-3 or TRBV12-4 to TRBJ2-3; D tentatively fits TRBD1 or TRBD2 (7 bases each). V was clipped by 6 bases and J by 0 bases, with 10 bases between them. The CDR3 has 14 amino acids. This chain's CDR3 is CASRQGGSTDTQYF. The CDR3 DNA reads as TGTGCCAGCAGGCAGGGGGGGAGCACAGATACGCAGTATTTT.

This chain connects TRBV14 to TRBJ2-5; maybe TRBD1 (6 bases). V gave up 4 bases and J gave up 5 bases, with 20 bases separating them. The CDR3 extends over 16 amino acids. Germline V CDR1 and CDR2: SGHDN, FVKESK. This CDR3 reads CASSPRRTLQGETQYF. CDR3 bases: TGTGCCAGCAGCCCCCGAAGAACCCTCCAGGGGGAGACCCAGTACTTC.

The rearrangement joins TRBV5-6 to TRBJ2-6; D is unresolved. CDR1 and CDR2 from the germline V gene are SGHDT and YYEEEE. The CDR3 contains 16 residues. V was clipped by 1 base and J by 0 bases, with 8 bases between them. CDR3 DNA sequence: TGTGCCAGCAGCTTGCAACCCAGCTCTGGGGCCAACGTCCTGACTTTC. Residues: CASSLQPSSGANVLTF.

This clonotype has just a few counts. The chain combines TRBV7-2 with TRBJ2-7, with 7 bases identical to TRBD1. The CDR3 sequence is 14 residues long. CDR1 and CDR2 (germline): SGHTA, FQGNSA. Unmatched junction bases numbered 4, after V lost 3 bases and J lost 2 bases. In DNA form, the CDR3 reads TGTGCCAGCAGCTTTGGGACAGTTACCTACGAGCAGTACTTC. This encodes CASSFGTVTYEQYF.

This clonotype was detected only a few times. J is TRBJ1-5 and V is TRBV12-3 or TRBV12-4; the D gene is possibly TRBD1 (5 bases). The CDR3 has 13 amino acids. V was shortened by 6 bases and J by 7 bases, with 13 bases between the two germline ends. Written as DNA, the CDR3 is TGTGCCAGCAGCCCAGGGTGGGGACAGCCCCAGCATTTT. Translating gives CASSPGWGQPQHF.

The chain has TRBV5-1 and TRBJ2-7; TRBD2 aligns across 7 bases. In germline, CDR1 is SGHRS, CDR2 YFSETQ. The CDR3 is 15 residues long. V trimming: 0 bases; J trimming: 2 bases; junction bases outside the gene matches: 5. The CDR3 spells CASSLASSGTYEQYF. The CDR3 DNA reads TGCGCCAGCAGCTTGGCGTCTAGCGGTACCTACGAGCAGTACTTC.

The chain combines TRBV13 with TRBJ2-7, with D hard to call. Germline V gene data show CDR1 as PRHDT and CDR2 as FYEKMQ (reference sequence). The CDR3 is made up of 13 amino acids. Between the trimmed V and J ends, which lost 4 bases and 1 base, there was a span of 8 bases. The CDR3, as DNA: TGTGCCAGCAGCTCAGCCGGGTCCTACGAGCAGTACTTC. Translated, it gives CASSSAGSYEQYF. The full variable domain, completed using reference TRBV13 and TRBJ2-7, is AAGVIQSPRHLIKEKRETATLKCYPIPRHDTVYWYQQGPGQDPQFLISFYEKMQSDKGSIPDRFSAQQFSDYHSELNMSSLELGDSALYFCASSSAGSYEQYFGPGTRLTVT.

The chain joins TRBV12-3 or TRBV12-4 to TRBJ2-2, with D unresolved. The CDR3 loop spans 11 amino acids. V lost 8 bases and J 7 bases, leaving 8 bases between the germline ends. The CDR3 protein is CASGGSGELFF. CDR3 in DNA: TGTGCCAGCGGTGGCAGCGGGGAGCTGTTTTTT.

The chain employs TRBV5-5 and TRBJ2-7, with a weak D call TRBD2 (6 bases). The CDR3 has 12 amino acids. Germline CDR1 SGHKS, CDR2 YYEKEE (reference sequence). V was shortened by 3 bases and J by 7 bases, with 11 bases between the two germline ends. The CDR3 DNA reads TGTGCCAGCAGCTGGACGGGGGAGGAGCAGTACTTC. As protein: CASSWTGEEQYF.

The chain combines TRBV5-1 with TRBJ2-2; TRBD2 is a possible D gene (7 bases). V was trimmed by 2 bases and J by 7 bases, leaving 15 bases between them. This CDR3 has 15 residues. Germline lookup yields CDR1 SGHRS and CDR2 YFSETQ. CDR3 amino acids: CASSFTGGLDGELFF. The CDR3 DNA is TGCGCCAGCAGCTTTACGGGGGGCCTGGACGGGGAGCTGTTTTTT.

This chain links TRBV12-3 or TRBV12-4 with TRBJ2-1, with 7 bases fitting TRBD1. This CDR3 is 13 amino acids long. V shed 8 bases and J 8 bases; nucleotides not matched to a gene: 9. This CDR3 reads CASGSPTGDEQFF. CDR3 in DNA: TGTGCCAGCGGATCTCCTACAGGGGATGAGCAGTTCTTC.